The subject of this entry is one TCR beta chain. The sample belongs to a study of OX40 agonist ivuxolimab in advanced cancers. Trimming shortened V by 3 bases and J by 14 bases, and 11 bases separated the two germline ends. Per the germline V gene, CDR1 is SGHAT and CDR2 is FQNNGV. The CDR3 length is 12 residues. Assay: immunoSEQ multiplex PCR; the TCRdb copy retains only in-frame clones and omits some. This sample has fewer than 100,000 clones, with around 86% found just once. The receptor was derived from an adult with an advanced solid tumor such as melanoma, head and neck, liver or kidney cancer. The material was CD4+ or CD8+ T cells sorted from blood, obtained in a trial of the OX40 agonist ivuxolimab. The V call is TRBV11-2, the J call TRBJ1-6; maybe TRBD1 (5 bases). The DNA for the CDR3 is TGTGCCAGCAGCTTCCGTGGGGGAACCCTCCACTTT. Encoded protein: CASSFRGGTLHF.